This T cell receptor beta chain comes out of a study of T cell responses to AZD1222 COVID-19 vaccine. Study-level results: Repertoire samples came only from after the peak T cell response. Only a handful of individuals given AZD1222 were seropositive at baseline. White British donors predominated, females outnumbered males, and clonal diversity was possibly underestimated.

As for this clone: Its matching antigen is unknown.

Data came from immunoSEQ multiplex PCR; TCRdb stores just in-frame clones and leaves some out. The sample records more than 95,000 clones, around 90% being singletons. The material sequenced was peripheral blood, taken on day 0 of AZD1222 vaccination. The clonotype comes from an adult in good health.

This chain's CDR3 is CASSLAGTDYEQYF. In DNA, the CDR3 is TGTGCCAGCAGCTTGGCCGGGACAGACTACGAGCAGTACTTC. This chain links TRBV5-6 with TRBJ2-7; TRBD1 aligns across 7 bases. The V gene's germline CDR1 is SGHDT and CDR2 YYEEEE. After removal of 0 bases from V and 3 bases from J, the junction contained 3 bases not matched to a gene. This CDR3 is 14 amino acids long.